This T cell receptor (beta chain) was sequenced for a study of blood T cell repertoires in COVID-19. Across the whole study: Collection of acute and convalescent COVID-19 samples took place in the United States, Italy and Spain. Sample material is recorded as cDNA or gDNA derived from T cells, B-cell-depleted T cells, or PBMCs.

TCRdb's copy holds only in-frame clones and misses some; the assay was immunoSEQ multiplex PCR. The sample holds 300,000 or so clones, 70% to 90% seen once. Trimming removed 7 bases from V and 4 bases from J; junction bases left unmatched: 10. This CDR3 is 15 amino acids long. Germline assignment: CDR1 SGDLS and CDR2 YYNGEE. Participant age was roughly 18 to 89 years, and participants resided in 20 to 30 US areas. The study counted Cohort 3 donors as recovered given two negative PCRs, clearance, or symptom resolution. The clonotype comes from a woman aged 25 to 39 who had recovered from COVID-19. The source material was PBMCs or T cells enriched from blood (not recorded which). V usage is TRBV9 and J usage is TRBJ2-5, with TRBD2 matching 10 bases. CDR3 amino acids: CASGGRAGGRETQYF. CDR3 in DNA: TGTGCCAGCGGAGGACGAGCGGGGGGGCGAGAGACCCAGTACTTC.